The 21 T cell receptor beta chains given below trace back to one sample, sequenced in a study of regulatory T cells in long-lasting Graves disease. Time point: newly diagnosed GD, antithyroid drugs for less than 3 months. The TCR library was prepared using RNA isolated from PBMCs. Arm-PCR of CDR3 regions and iRepertoire HTBI primers were used to build TCR beta libraries. Using its own MiXCR run on the multiplex PCR reads, TCRdb lists one record per CDR3 protein. The repertoire consists of approximately 300,000 distinct CDR3 sequences, with about a sixth occurring once and the leading ten covering more than 35%. The starting material was peripheral blood mononuclear cells (PBMCs), obtained at new diagnosis, from a patient treated with antithyroid drugs. Every receptor here comes from a female donor with Graves disease.

The V and J genes are TRBV4-1 and TRBJ2-5, with D possibly matching TRBD2 (5 bases). Per the germline V gene, CDR1 is MGHRA and CDR2 is YSYEKL. V shed 1 base and J shed 5 bases, with 11 bases lying between them. The CDR3 is made up of 14 amino acids. The CDR3 DNA reads as TGCGCCAGCAGCCAAGTGTCGGGGAGCGAGACCCAGTACTTC. Translation: CASSQVSGSETQYF.

This clonotype has at least ten counts. V usage is TRBV19 and J usage is TRBJ1-6; TRBD1 is a possible D gene (6 bases). This CDR3 is built from 14 residues. The V and J ends lost 6 bases and 7 bases respectively, with 13 bases between them. Germline V gene data show CDR1 as LNHDA and CDR2 as SQIVND (reference sequence). Written as DNA, the CDR3 is TGTGCCAGTAGGGGAGGGACATTCAATTCACCCCTCCACTTT. This codes for CASRGGTFNSPLHF.

This clonotype was counted a few times. The CDR3 DNA sequence: TGTGCCAGCAGCTTGGCCCCAACAACTGAAGCTTTCTTT. Residues: CASSLAPTTEAFF. This chain connects TRBV6-1 to TRBJ1-1; D gene ambiguous. Germline values: CDR1 MNHNS, CDR2 SASEGT. Deletions cut 6 bases from V and 5 bases from J, with 13 bases between. CDR3 length: 13 residues.

This clonotype came up a few times. This rearrangement joins TRBV27 to TRBJ2-7, with TRBD1 matching over 7 bases. Losses at the gene ends were 4 bases for V and 7 bases for J; bases not matched to a gene: 13. The CDR3 totals 15 residues. CDR1 is MNHEY and CDR2 is SMNVEV in the germline V gene (reference sequence). CDR3 region: CASSSNRGLVGEQYF. As DNA, the CDR3 is TGTGCCAGCAGTTCGAACAGGGGCCTGGTGGGGGAGCAGTACTTC.

This clonotype was observed a handful of times. The chain employs TRBV9 and TRBJ2-1; D is ambiguous. The V gene lost 0 bases and the J gene lost 7 bases, with 5 bases spanning the gap. The CDR3 covers 12 residues. Per the germline V gene, CDR1 is SGDLS and CDR2 is YYNGEE. The CDR3 loop reads CASSVDGNEQFF. In nucleotides, the CDR3 is TGTGCCAGCAGCGTAGACGGGAATGAGCAGTTCTTC.

This clonotype was found a few times. The V call is TRBV25-1, the J call TRBJ1-3; TRBD1 matches 10 bases. The CDR3 has 16 amino acids. Germline-derived CDR1 and CDR2 are MGHDK and SYGVNS. Germline trimming cut 2 bases from V and 2 bases from J; bases unmatched to any gene: 3. The CDR3 loop is CASSEDRGLAGNTIYF. The DNA of the CDR3 is TGTGCCAGCAGTGAAGACAGGGGGCTTGCTGGAAACACCATATATTTT.

This clonotype appeared many times. The gene calls are TRBV12-3 or TRBV12-4 and TRBJ1-3, with a tentative D call TRBD1 (6 bases). The CDR3 covers 14 residues. The ends were cut back, 6 bases at V and 0 bases at J, with 9 bases in the middle. The CDR3 loop is CASRDRISGNTIYF. The CDR3 coding sequence is TGTGCCAGCAGGGACAGAATCTCTGGAAACACCATATATTTT.

The chain combines TRBV30 with TRBJ2-1; D unclear. The length of the CDR3 is 11 residues. Germline lookup yields CDR1 GTSNPN and CDR2 SVGIG (reference sequence). The germline V and J ends were trimmed by 6 bases and 4 bases, with 7 bases remaining between them. The CDR3 DNA sequence: TGTGCCTGTTTACTGTACAATGAGCAGTTCTTC. This encodes CACLLYNEQFF. The whole variable domain, remainder taken from reference TRBV30 and TRBJ2-1, is SQTIHQWPATLVQPVGSPLSLECTVEGTSNPNLYWYRQAAGRGLQLLFYSVGIGQISSEVPQNLSASRPQDRQFILSSKKLLLSDSGFYLCACLLYNEQFFGPGTRLTVL.

The table lists this clonotype with many counts. The chain links TRBV7-9 to TRBJ2-7, with D perhaps matching TRBD2 (5 bases). Germline assignment: CDR1 SEHNR and CDR2 FQNEAQ (reference sequence). Trimming cost V 3 bases and J 6 bases, with 21 bases left between them. The CDR3 has 16 amino acids. Here the CDR3 reads CASSFVSGIGIGEQYF. The CDR3 DNA reads as TGTGCCAGCAGCTTCGTAAGCGGAATAGGAATTGGCGAGCAGTACTTC.

The sample holds many counts of this clonotype. The gene calls are TRBV2 and TRBJ2-3; D is possibly TRBD1 (5 bases). Germline assignment: CDR1 SNHLY and CDR2 FYNNEI. The CDR3 length is 14 residues. V gave up 8 bases and J gave up 0 bases, with 12 bases separating them. CDR3 nucleotide sequence: TGTGCCAGCGGCCAAGGGGCTAGCACAGATACGCAGTATTTT. As protein: CASGQGASTDTQYF.

The rearrangement links TRBV6-1 to TRBJ2-7, with D maybe TRBD2 (6 bases). The CDR3 is made up of 15 amino acids. Germline-derived CDR1 and CDR2 are MNHNS and SASEGT. V was clipped by 1 base and J by 6 bases, with 16 bases between them. The CDR3 region has the DNA TGTGCCAGCAGTGAAGGGGGGGACCCGGTCGGCGAGCAGTACTTC. It yields the protein CASSEGGDPVGEQYF.

In this sample, this clonotype turned up many times. The rearrangement joins TRBV7-6 to TRBJ2-7; TRBD2 agrees at 15 bases. Germline V gene data show CDR1 as SGHVS and CDR2 as FNYEAQ. There are 15 residues in the CDR3. V was clipped by 4 bases and J by 7 bases; unmatched bases: 5. The CDR3 DNA follows: TGTGCCAGCAGCTCAGGGACTAGCGGGAGGACAGAGCAGTACTTC. Protein sequence: CASSSGTSGRTEQYF.

This clonotype was observed a few times. V usage is TRBV10-3 and J usage is TRBJ2-2, with 9 bases that match TRBD2. V was pared by 5 bases and J by 4 bases, with 5 bases of the junction left unmatched. The CDR3 totals 15 residues. Germline CDR1 reads ENHRY; CDR2 reads SYGVKD. The CDR3 nucleotides read TGTGCCATCAGTCGGCGGGGGGGGAGCACCGGGGAGCTGTTTTTT. Its protein is CAISRRGGSTGELFF.

Of note for this clonotype: One base away lies a much larger clone, so this may be a sequencing read error. V is TRBV28 and J is TRBJ1-4; the match to TRBD1 covers 9 bases. CDR1 is MDHEN and CDR2 is SYDVKM in the germline V gene. The CDR3 consists of 19 residues. V gave up 8 bases and J gave up 8 bases; unmatched junction bases: 24. The CDR3 here is CASGSKGPKTGTGREKLFF. Here the CDR3 DNA reads TGTGCCAGCGGTTCAAAGGGCCCCAAAACCGGGACAGGGAGGGAAAAACTGTTTTTT.

This clonotype was seen many times. This rearrangement joins TRBV12-3 or TRBV12-4 to TRBJ2-7; D gene unclear. The CDR3 runs 12 residues. Trimming stripped 3 bases from V and 0 bases from J, with 3 bases between. The CDR3 is CASSFTSYEQYF. The DNA for the CDR3 is TGTGCCAGCAGTTTTACCTCCTACGAGCAGTACTTC.

This clonotype was recorded many times. V and J are TRBV25-1 and TRBJ2-3; the match to TRBD1 covers 9 bases. The V gene's germline CDR1 is MGHDK and CDR2 SYGVNS. The CDR3 runs 16 residues. With 1 base clipped from V and 6 bases from J, the junction kept 8 bases outside the gene matches. The CDR3: CASSEWGQGFPDTQYF. The CDR3 coding sequence is TGTGCCAGCAGTGAATGGGGACAGGGCTTCCCCGATACGCAGTATTTT. Supplemented by reference TRBV25-1 and TRBJ2-3, the full variable domain reads EADIYQTPRYLVIGTGKKITLECSQTMGHDKMYWYQQDPGMELHLIHYSYGVNSTEKGDLSSESTVSRIRTEHFPLTLESARPSHTSQYLCASSEWGQGFPDTQYFGPGTRLTVL.

A few counts support this clonotype. The V and J genes are TRBV19 and TRBJ2-3; possibly TRBD1 for D (6 bases). Trimming removed 6 bases from V and 13 bases from J, with 20 bases in between. The CDR3 sequence is 13 residues long. The germline V gene has CDR1 LNHDA and CDR2 SQIVND (reference sequence). This chain's CDR3 is CASRDSRGHREYF. The CDR3 DNA reads TGTGCCAGTAGGGACTCGCGAGGACACAGGGAGTATTTT.

With respect to this clonotype: One end of the junction is discordant with germline, which a read error may explain. Here the CDR3 reads CASSPPGRGSTYEKLFF. The CDR3 coding sequence is TGTGCCAGCTCACCACCGGGAAGGGGGTCAACTTATGAAAAACTGTTTTTT. This chain joins TRBV18 and TRBJ1-4; D is possibly TRBD1 (6 bases). Germline V gives CDR1 KGHSH, CDR2 LQKENI. This CDR3 contains 17 residues. Based on the CDR3 plus reference TRBV18 and TRBJ1-4, the full variable domain is NAGVMQNPRHLVRRRGQEARLRCSPMKGHSHVYWYRQLPEEGLKFMVYLQKENIIDESGMPKERFSAEFPKEGPSILRIQQVVRGDSAAYFCASSPPGRGSTYEKLFFGSGTQLSVL.

This clonotype has at least ten counts. The chain is built from TRBV28 and TRBJ1-2, with a possible D match to TRBD1 (5 bases). The CDR3 sequence is 11 residues long. Germline CDR1 reads MDHEN; CDR2 reads SYDVKM. Trimming pared 8 bases from V and 10 bases from J, leaving 14 bases between. The CDR3 DNA is TGTGCCAGCCGGGGGGACGGCGACTACACCTTC. Translated: CASRGDGDYTF.

CDR3 region: CASSLGGGVAYNEQFF. In DNA, the CDR3 is TGTGCCAGCAGCTTGGGGGGGGGGGTGGCCTACAATGAGCAGTTCTTC. This chain joins TRBV5-6 and TRBJ2-1; 7 bases match TRBD2. CDR1 is SGHDT and CDR2 is YYEEEE in the germline V gene. The ends lost 0 bases at V and 2 bases at J; junction bases unmatched: 5. CDR3 length: 16 residues.

There are a few counts of this clonotype. Given a much more abundant clone one base away, this may be a read error. This chain uses TRBV12-3 or TRBV12-4 with TRBJ2-1; D is tentatively TRBD1 or TRBD2 (6 bases each). Trimming removed 6 bases at V and 3 bases at J, with 21 bases between. The CDR3 extends over 17 amino acids. CDR3 region: CASSTDRFGGDYNEQFF. For the CDR3, the DNA is TGTGCCAGCAGCACAGACCGGTTCGGGGGCGACTACAATGAGCAGTTCTTC.